A single sample gave rise to the 32 T cell receptor beta chains below, sequenced in a study of T cells in Graves' hyperthyroidism and ophthalmopathy. What was amplified from RNA transcripts were TCR beta CDR3 regions. The TCR CDR3 was amplified in a first-round RT-PCR using the HTBI primer set. TCRdb reprocessed the multiplex PCR reads with MiXCR, giving one entry per CDR3 protein. This table has 660,000 or so distinct CDR3 sequences, nearly 45% appearing once. Sequencing was carried out using peripheral blood or thyroid tissue (not recorded which). The receptor source for this set is an adult man with Graves' disease, either hyperthyroidism or ophthalmopathy (not recorded which).

Ten or more counts support this clonotype. The chain couples TRBV10-3 to TRBJ1-2; D possibly corresponds to TRBD1 (5 bases). Germline lookup yields CDR1 ENHRY and CDR2 SYGVKD. Trimming cost V 2 bases and J 8 bases, with 9 bases left between them. CDR3 length: 12 residues. The CDR3 region is CAISETGVGYTF. For the CDR3, the DNA is TGTGCCATCAGTGAGACGGGGGTCGGCTACACCTTC.

The chain couples TRBV20-1 to TRBJ1-5; no reliable D call. The last part of the DNA fits TRBJ2-3 better; the J call may be wrong. Germline CDR1 reads DFQATT; CDR2 reads SNEGSKA (reference sequence). CDR3 size: 14 residues. DNA for the CDR3: TGCAGTGCTAGTGTACAGTTCAGCACAGATACGCAGTATTTT. This sequence encodes CSASVQFSTDTQYF.

The V gene is TRBV20-1, the J gene TRBJ1-2, with 7 positions matching TRBD1. Germline V gene lookup returns CDR1 DFQATT and CDR2 SNEGSKA (reference sequence). The V and J ends lost 6 bases and 4 bases, in that order; junction bases with no gene match: 8. CDR3 length: 13 amino acids. This CDR3 reads CSARTGDAYGYTF. The CDR3 DNA sequence: TGCAGTGCGAGAACAGGGGACGCCTATGGCTACACCTTC.

The chain combines TRBV6-6 with TRBJ2-7; no clear D. The V end lost 5 bases, the J end lost 6 bases, and 11 bases lay between the germline ends. The CDR3 runs 12 residues. Germline CDR1 and CDR2: MNHNY and SVGAGI (reference sequence). The CDR3 loop reads CASSEAYFEQYF. The CDR3 nucleotides are TGTGCCAGCAGTGAAGCCTATTTCGAGCAGTACTTC.

Only a few counts were recorded for this clonotype. The chain is built from TRBV12-3 or TRBV12-4 and TRBJ1-5; D is unclear. CDR3 length equals 16 residues. V was pared by 5 bases and J by 6 bases, with 20 bases between. CDR3 residues: CASSEAAAGLGQPQHF. CDR3 sequence (DNA): TGTGCCAGCAGTGAAGCGGCAGCAGGCCTGGGTCAGCCCCAGCATTTT.

This clonotype occurred once. A single base separates this from a much larger clone, so it may be a read error. The chain combines TRBV2 with TRBJ2-2, with D perhaps TRBD2 (5 bases). Per the germline V gene, CDR1 is SNHLY and CDR2 is FYNNEI. The CDR3 spans 15 residues. The CDR3 is CATSDLGEGTGELFF. CDR3 DNA: TGTGCCACCAGTGATCTGGGAGAAGGAACCGGGGAGCTGTTTTTT.

This sequence joins TRBV25-1 and TRBJ1-6; a possible D gene is TRBD1 (5 bases). Trimming left V 6 bases short and J 1 base short, with 16 bases between. The CDR3 is 17 residues long. The germline V gene has CDR1 MGHDK and CDR2 SYGVNS. The CDR3, as DNA: TGTGCCAGCAGCTTGGACCCAGGGAAATCCTATAATTCACCCCTCCACTTT. Translated: CASSLDPGKSYNSPLHF.

The V and J genes are TRBV24-1 and TRBJ1-2; D is perhaps TRBD1 (5 bases). The CDR3 length is 14 residues. CDR1 and CDR2 from the germline V gene are KGHDR and SFDVKD. V was clipped by 8 bases and J by 4 bases, with 16 bases between them. The CDR3 DNA reads as TGTGCCACCAACCCGACAGAGCAACCCTATGGCTACACCTTC. Residues: CATNPTEQPYGYTF.

J is TRBJ2-6 and V is TRBV2; D is tentatively TRBD1 or TRBD2 (5 bases each). From germline, CDR1 is SNHLY and CDR2 FYNNEI. The CDR3 is 15 amino acids. The V end lost 5 bases, the J end lost 4 bases, and 12 bases lay between the germline ends. The CDR3 bases are TGTGCCAGCAGTATTCAGGGACCCGGGGCCAACGTCCTGACTTTC. This gives the protein CASSIQGPGANVLTF.

The V call is TRBV24-1, the J call TRBJ2-5, with 8 bases fitting TRBD1. CDR1 KGHDR and CDR2 SFDVKD come from the germline V gene. The CDR3 length is 14 residues. J lost 4 bases, V lost 5 bases, and 5 bases had no gene match. In nucleotides, the CDR3 is TGTGCCACCAGTGCCGGCAGGGGGCGAGAGACCCAGTACTTC. This codes for CATSAGRGRETQYF.

A remark on this clonotype: Its ends do not fully match the called genes, so a read error is possible. The chain links TRBV25-1 to TRBJ1-5; D remains unclear. Germline lookup yields CDR1 MGHDK and CDR2 SYGVNS. This CDR3 is built from 15 residues. The CDR3 DNA is TGTGCCAGCAGTCAATACAATCCTAGCAATCAGCCCCAGCATTTT. Translating it yields CASSQYNPSNQPQHF.

This chain connects TRBV7-9 to TRBJ2-2, with 9 bases lining up with TRBD2. The CDR3 sequence is 17 residues long. Per the germline V gene, CDR1 is SEHNR and CDR2 is FQNEAQ (reference sequence). After removal of 5 bases from V and 5 bases from J, the junction contained 12 bases not matched to a gene. In DNA form, the CDR3 reads TGTGCCAGCAGCCTCGAGGCGCGGGGGGGCCAAACCGGGGAGCTGTTTTTT. It is translated as CASSLEARGGQTGELFF.

In regard to this clonotype: A much larger clone sits a single nucleotide away, making a read error possible. This CDR3 is CASSSQGIWYNSPLHF. CDR3 DNA: TGTGCCAGCAGCTCCCAGGGGATATGGTATAATTCACCCCTCCACTTT. V usage is TRBV6-1 and J usage is TRBJ1-6, with D tentatively TRBD1 (6 bases). Germline assignment: CDR1 MNHNS and CDR2 SASEGT. The CDR3 spans 16 residues. V lost 6 bases and J lost 4, with 16 bases in between.

This clonotype occurred many times. This chain links TRBV5-6 with TRBJ1-2; D ambiguous. This CDR3 is built from 14 residues. Germline V gene data show CDR1 as SGHDT and CDR2 as YYEEEE. V dropped 2 bases and J dropped 3 bases, with 11 bases sitting between them. This CDR3 is CASSLIAEDYGYTF. CDR3 sequence (DNA): TGTGCCAGCAGCTTAATAGCGGAAGACTATGGCTACACCTTC.

The table lists this clonotype with a few counts. V is TRBV19 and J is TRBJ1-6; D gene uncertain. The V and J ends lost 5 bases and 7 bases respectively, with 12 bases between them. From germline, CDR1 is LNHDA and CDR2 SQIVND (reference sequence). This CDR3 spans 14 amino acids. DNA for the CDR3: TGTGCCAGTAGTCCGACCGGGCCGAATTCACCCCTCCACTTT. Protein: CASSPTGPNSPLHF.

J is TRBJ2-2 and V is TRBV2; weak D call: TRBD1 (6 bases). The V end was cut by 7 bases, the J end by 4 bases, with 13 bases between. Germline V gene sequence: CDR1 SNHLY, CDR2 FYNNEI. The CDR3 extends over 14 amino acids. The CDR3 sequence is CASTPDSFTGELFF. CDR3 in DNA: TGTGCCAGCACCCCGGACAGTTTCACCGGGGAGCTGTTTTTT.

This chain joins TRBV12-5 and TRBJ1-5, with D possibly TRBD1 on 6 matching bases. CDR3 size: 14 residues. Germline CDR1 is LGHNT and CDR2 is FRNRAP. Trimming pared 1 base from V and 4 bases from J, leaving 8 bases between. CDR3 nucleotides: TGTGCTAGTGGTTTGGAGGGACATAATCAGCCCCAGCATTTT. Residues: CASGLEGHNQPQHF.

This clonotype turned up a few times. The chain has TRBV7-8 and TRBJ1-2; 7 positions match TRBD1. The CDR3 totals 15 residues. V dropped 5 bases and J dropped 4; count of bases not matched to a gene: 10. The germline V gene has CDR1 SGHVS and CDR2 FQNEAQ. CDR3 in amino acids: CASSQQGDIFYGYTF. CDR3 coding DNA: TGTGCCAGCAGCCAGCAGGGGGACATATTCTATGGCTACACCTTC.

Concerning this clonotype: At one of its ends the junction is not consistent with the germline gene, which may arise from a read error. The genes are TRBV2 and TRBJ1-4; 9 nucleotides line up with TRBD1. CDR1 and CDR2 (germline): SNHLY, FYNNEI. There are 10 residues in the CDR3. The CDR3 loop is CASSKAGTGF. In nucleotides, the CDR3 is TGTGCCAGCAGTAAGGCCGGGACAGGGTTT.

The genes are TRBV7-2 and TRBJ2-6; D is possibly TRBD2 (6 bases). CDR3 length: 15 residues. V was pared by 5 bases and J by 5 bases, with 13 bases between. Germline V lookup: CDR1 SGHTA, CDR2 FQGNSA. CDR3 protein: CASSVGEDRANVLTF. The CDR3 region has the DNA TGTGCCAGCAGCGTAGGGGAGGACAGGGCCAACGTCCTGACTTTC.

Points on this clonotype: A much larger clonotype is one base distant, so this may be a read error. This chain links TRBV20-1 with TRBJ2-7; D is possibly TRBD1 (5 bases). Germline CDR1 DFQATT, CDR2 SNEGSKA (reference sequence). This CDR3 comprises 15 residues. V was pared by 6 bases and J by 3 bases, with 21 bases between. CDR3 in amino acids: CSALPANNRIYEQYF. The CDR3 DNA sequence: TGCAGTGCCCTCCCAGCAAATAACAGGATCTACGAGCAGTACTTC.

This clonotype was picked up a small number of times. The chain has TRBV5-1 and TRBJ1-4, with D unclear. CDR1 and CDR2 from the germline V gene are SGHRS and YFSETQ. This CDR3 contains 14 residues. V was pared by 4 bases and J by 4 bases, with 11 bases between. The CDR3, as DNA: TGCGCCAGCAGCCATGGTCGGAATAATGAAAAACTGTTTTTT. Amino acids: CASSHGRNNEKLFF.

This clonotype has only a few counts. The genes are TRBV20-1 and TRBJ2-7; maybe TRBD2 (5 bases). Trimming shortened V by 6 bases and J by 0 bases, and 15 bases separated the two germline ends. The CDR3 is made up of 14 amino acids. Germline CDR1 reads DFQATT; CDR2 reads SNEGSKA (reference sequence). CDR3 amino acids: CSAPDVGSSYEQYF. The CDR3 bases are TGCAGTGCCCCGGACGTGGGGAGCTCCTACGAGCAGTACTTC.

With respect to this clonotype: Possible read error: a much larger clone is one base away. V gene TRBV7-9 combines with J gene TRBJ1-3, with 9 bases aligning to TRBD1. This CDR3 region has 13 residues. Germline lookup yields CDR1 SEHNR and CDR2 FQNEAQ (reference sequence). Trimming at V came to 4 bases and at J to 8 bases, leaving 3 bases not matched to a gene. CDR3 sequence: CASSSDRGDTIYF. In nucleotides, the CDR3 is TGTGCCAGCAGCTCCGACAGGGGGGACACCATATATTTT.

This sequence joins TRBV14 and TRBJ1-1, with TRBD1 identical over 7 bases. V was pared by 1 base and J by 5 bases, with 10 bases of the junction left unmatched. CDR1 SGHDN and CDR2 FVKESK come from the germline V gene. CDR3 length equals 16 residues. This chain's CDR3 is CASSQATGMSKTEAFF. CDR3 nucleotides: TGTGCCAGCAGCCAAGCGACAGGGATGTCGAAGACTGAAGCTTTCTTT.

This clonotype was counted once. The chain carries TRBV6-5 and TRBJ2-5; TRBD1 is a possible D gene (6 bases). The CDR3 has 11 residues. Per germline, CDR1 MNHEY and CDR2 SVGAGI. The V gene lost 2 bases and the J gene lost 9 bases, with 7 bases spanning the gap. The DNA for the CDR3 is TGTGCCAGCAGTTACGAGGGGGCCCAGTACTTC. As protein: CASSYEGAQYF.

The chain joins TRBV5-1 to TRBJ1-6, with D tentatively TRBD1 (5 bases). Germline CDR1 is SGHRS and CDR2 is YFSETQ. This CDR3 comprises 14 residues. The ends were cut back, 4 bases at V and 7 bases at J, with 12 bases in the middle. As DNA, the CDR3 is TGCGCCAGCAGCGGAAGGGACGGAAATTCACCCCTCCACTTT. It translates to CASSGRDGNSPLHF.

The rearrangement links TRBV29-1 to TRBJ2-5, with 12 bases fitting TRBD2. The CDR3 extends over 15 amino acids. With 2 bases clipped from V and 10 bases from J, the junction kept 11 bases outside the gene matches. Germline V lookup: CDR1 SQVTM, CDR2 ANQGSEA. CDR3 nucleotides: TGCAGCGTTGAATCGACTAGCGGGAGATTCGGAGACCAGTACTTC. It translates to CSVESTSGRFGDQYF.

On this clonotype itself: With a much larger clone just one base away, this may be a read error. The chain recombines TRBV10-1 with TRBJ1-1; no clear D. The CDR3 covers 14 residues. The germline CDR1 and CDR2 sequences are WNHNN and SYGVQD (reference sequence). The CDR3 is CASGESVGNTEAFF. DNA for the CDR3: TGCGCCAGCGGTGAGTCTGTGGGAAACACTGAAGCTTTCTTT.

The gene calls are TRBV25-1 and TRBJ2-5; 8 nucleotides match TRBD2. The length of the CDR3 is 14 residues. Germline V gene sequence: CDR1 MGHDK, CDR2 SYGVNS. The V segment lost 6 bases and the J segment 5 bases; nucleotides outside the gene matches: 8. CDR3 sequence reads: CASSSRRGGETQYF. The CDR3 region has the DNA TGTGCCAGCAGCTCACGCCGCGGGGGGGAGACCCAGTACTTC.

This clonotype was observed a few times. The J gene is TRBJ1-1, the V gene TRBV12-3 or TRBV12-4, with TRBD1 as a possible D gene (6 bases). The CDR3 loop spans 12 amino acids. Trimming removed 5 bases from V and 10 bases from J, with 14 bases in between. CDR3 sequence (DNA): TGTGCCAGCAGTATACAGGGCGGGGGAGCTTTCTTT. It encodes CASSIQGGGAFF.

This clonotype was found many times. The chain carries TRBV6-5 and TRBJ1-1; D may be TRBD1 (6 bases). The germline V and J ends were trimmed by 2 bases and 5 bases, with 9 bases remaining between them. Germline V gene data show CDR1 as MNHEY and CDR2 as SVGAGI. This CDR3 is 13 amino acids long. Here the CDR3 DNA reads TGTGCCAGCAGTTACGCAGGGGTGACTGAAGCTTTCTTT. The encoded protein is CASSYAGVTEAFF.